This TCR beta chain originates from a study of OX40 agonist ivuxolimab in advanced cancers. Assay: immunoSEQ multiplex PCR; the TCRdb copy retains only in-frame clones and omits some. The sample carries roughly 75,000 clones, more than 80% recorded once. This clone was observed once. As yet, its antigen is unknown. General study results and limits: Relative to CD4+, CD8+ T cells held more expanded clones on average.

The V gene's germline CDR1 is MNHEY and CDR2 SMNVEV (reference sequence). This CDR3 comprises 13 residues. V shed 8 bases and J 4 bases; nucleotides not matched to a gene: 2. This TCR was recovered from an adult with an advanced solid tumor such as melanoma, head and neck, liver or kidney cancer. The source was CD4+ or CD8+ T cells sorted from blood, collected in a trial of the OX40 agonist ivuxolimab. The chain links TRBV27 to TRBJ2-3; 11 nucleotides agree with TRBD1. In DNA form, the CDR3 reads TGTGCCAGCGGGACAGGGGGGGCAGATACGCAGTATTTT. Amino acids: CASGTGGADTQYF.